This T cell receptor (beta chain) stems from a study of Ad26.COV2.S vaccination and SARS-CoV-2 variants. Trimming at V came to 2 bases and at J to 2 bases, leaving 9 bases not matched to a gene. The CDR3 length is 17 residues. Germline lookup yields CDR1 SNHLY and CDR2 FYNNEI. The sample's treatment: roughly 20 received Ad26.COV2.S at low or high dose, single or two shots; about five received placebo; per-sample allocation not given. All samples were drawn on day 63, counting from the first vaccine or placebo injection. An 18-55-year-old adult in Boston served as donor. Assay: immunoSEQ multiplex PCR; the TCRdb copy retains only in-frame clones and omits some. The table has 350,000 to 450,000 clones, about nine tenths seen once.

V and J are TRBV2 and TRBJ2-3; TRBD2 matches at 8 bases. The sample here was peripheral blood, taken in a trial of Ad26.COV2.S vaccine versus placebo. This TCR was sampled from a person between 18 and 60 years old who received the Ad26.COV2.S COVID-19 vaccine or a placebo. Written as DNA, the CDR3 is TGTGCCAGCAGTGAATTATCGCCGGGGGGGGCCACAGATACGCAGTATTTT. Amino acids: CASSELSPGGATDTQYF.